This entry lists 16 T cell receptor beta chains sequenced from one sample in a study of blood T cell repertoires in COVID-19. Assay used: immunoSEQ multiplex PCR; TCRdb lists only in-frame clones, some missing. This table holds more than 400,000 clones, 70% to 90% found once. The specimen sequenced was peripheral blood. The source of these receptors is a human donor in a cohort sampled during active COVID-19.

This clone came up a few times. The V call is TRBV7-9, the J call TRBJ1-6, with TRBD1 matching over 8 bases. V lost 1 base to trimming and J lost 11 bases; unmatched junction nucleotides: 7. CDR3 length equals 15 residues. Germline V gene sequence: CDR1 SEHNR, CDR2 FQNEAQ (reference sequence). DNA of the CDR3: TGTGCCAGCAGCTTAGGGCCGGGACAGGATCCACCCCTCCACTTT. Its protein is CASSLGPGQDPPLHF. The variable domain in full, completed from reference TRBV7-9 and TRBJ1-6, reads DTGVSQNPRHKITKRGQNVTFRCDPISEHNRLYWYRQTLGQGPEFLTYFQNEAQLEKSRLLSDRFSAERPKGSFSTLEIQRTEQGDSAMYLCASSLGPGQDPPLHFGNGTRLTVT.

The chain combines TRBV11-2 with TRBJ1-5; D is perhaps TRBD1 (5 bases). The V and J ends lost 0 bases and 3 bases respectively, with 9 bases between them. The germline gives CDR1 SGHAT, CDR2 FQNNGV. This CDR3 region has 15 residues. The CDR3 nucleotides read TGTGCCAGCAGCTTAGATCAGGGTTACAATCAGCCCCAGCATTTT. Its translation is CASSLDQGYNQPQHF.

The chain links TRBV19 to TRBJ2-5, with 12 bases identical to TRBD2. Germline values: CDR1 LNHDA, CDR2 SQIVND (reference sequence). The CDR3 length is 16 residues. The V gene end was trimmed by 5 bases and the J gene end by 5 bases; junction bases not matched to a gene: 9. This CDR3 is CASSFTSGRPPETQYF. DNA of the CDR3: TGTGCCAGTAGTTTTACTAGCGGGAGGCCACCCGAGACCCAGTACTTC.

This chain connects TRBV19 to TRBJ1-3, with D tentatively TRBD1 (5 bases). The V and J ends lost 5 bases and 4 bases respectively, with 12 bases between them. The CDR3 covers 14 residues. Germline assignment: CDR1 LNHDA and CDR2 SQIVND (reference sequence). The chain's CDR3 is CASSETGRGNTIYF. The DNA for the CDR3 is TGTGCCAGTAGTGAAACAGGCAGAGGAAACACCATATATTTT.

The V gene is TRBV5-4, the J gene TRBJ2-1; D possibly corresponds to TRBD2 (5 bases). CDR3 length: 14 residues. The V end was cut by 5 bases, the J end by 7 bases, with 16 bases between. CDR1 SGHNT and CDR2 YYREEE come from the germline V gene (reference sequence). The CDR3 coding sequence is TGTGCCAGCAGTCAGATGCTAGCTAATAATGAGCAGTTCTTC. This encodes CASSQMLANNEQFF.

The J gene is TRBJ2-5, the V gene TRBV30; 9 positions match TRBD2. J lost 5 bases, V lost 2 bases, and 12 bases had no gene match. The CDR3 is 16 amino acids. Per the germline V gene, CDR1 is GTSNPN and CDR2 is SVGIG (reference sequence). For the CDR3, the DNA is TGTGCCTGGAGTTGGTCGGCGGGAGGGCCTCGGGAGACCCAGTACTTC. Translated: CAWSWSAGGPRETQYF.

This clone was observed a single time. The V and J genes are TRBV18 and TRBJ1-3; maybe TRBD1 (5 bases). V lost 1 base, J lost 2 bases, and 15 bases lay in between. This CDR3 is built from 17 residues. The germline V gene has CDR1 KGHSH and CDR2 LQKENI. The chain's CDR3 is CASSPRVREGPGNTIYF. CDR3 DNA: TGTGCCAGCTCACCACGAGTTCGGGAGGGACCTGGAAACACCATATATTTT.

A few counts support this clone. The chain recombines TRBV3-1 (or the pseudogene TRBV3-2) with TRBJ2-7; 7 bases are a match to TRBD2. The CDR3 runs to 17 residues. The trim removed 4 bases at V and 0 bases at J, leaving 12 bases unmatched. Germline CDR1 LGHDT, CDR2 YNNKEL (reference sequence). CDR3: CASSPTPGTMSSYEQYF. CDR3 DNA: TGTGCCAGCAGCCCAACCCCCGGGACTATGAGCTCCTACGAGCAGTACTTC.

The chain has TRBV10-2 and TRBJ2-1; TRBD2 matches at 8 bases. The V gene's germline CDR1 is WSHSY and CDR2 SAAADI. Trimming took 6 bases from V and 9 from J; bases not matched to a gene: 10. This CDR3 comprises 14 residues. CDR3 in amino acids: CASRPGLAWGEQFF. The CDR3 DNA is TGCGCCAGCAGGCCAGGACTAGCTTGGGGTGAGCAGTTCTTC.

This clone was found a few times. The chain couples TRBV4-1 to TRBJ2-7, with 7 nucleotides matching TRBD1. The trim removed 0 bases at V and 4 bases at J, leaving 3 bases unmatched. This CDR3 region has 14 residues. Germline V gives CDR1 MGHRA, CDR2 YSYEKL. The CDR3 here is CASSQEGRGYEQYF. The CDR3 bases are TGCGCCAGCAGCCAAGAGGGCAGGGGGTACGAGCAGTACTTC.

The V call is TRBV7-8, the J call TRBJ2-1; 10 bases agree with TRBD2. V lost 2 bases, J lost 3 bases, and 10 bases stayed unmatched. The CDR3 length is 18 residues. Germline CDR1 SGHVS, CDR2 FQNEAQ. CDR3 nucleotide sequence: TGTGCCAGCAGCTTAACTCCCTCTAGCGGGAGAATCTACAATGAGCAGTTCTTC. It is translated as CASSLTPSSGRIYNEQFF.

The chain uses TRBV19 and TRBJ1-3; D gene uncertain. Between the trimmed V and J ends, which lost 3 bases and 0 bases, there was a span of 6 bases. The CDR3 runs to 14 residues. CDR1 and CDR2 from the germline V gene are LNHDA and SQIVND (reference sequence). CDR3 DNA sequence: TGTGCCAGTAGTATCGATAGCTCTGGAAACACCATATATTTT. Translating it yields CASSIDSSGNTIYF.

V is TRBV30 and J is TRBJ1-1; D is possibly TRBD1 (5 bases). The ends were cut back, 3 bases at V and 0 bases at J, with 8 bases in the middle. The germline V gene encodes CDR1 GTSNPN and CDR2 SVGIG (reference sequence). This CDR3 has 13 residues. The CDR3 sequence is CAWRTAMNTEAFF. Written as DNA, the CDR3 is TGTGCCTGGAGGACAGCGATGAACACTGAAGCTTTCTTT.

The chain carries TRBV30 and TRBJ2-2; D gene uncertain. V was shortened by 0 bases and J by 9 bases, with 11 bases between the two germline ends. Per germline, CDR1 GTSNPN and CDR2 SVGIG (reference sequence). CDR3 length equals 13 residues. The CDR3 region is CAWSVDSERELFF. CDR3 coding DNA: TGTGCCTGGAGTGTAGACTCTGAGCGGGAGCTGTTTTTT.

This chain joins TRBV27 and TRBJ2-7; 7 bases match TRBD2. The CDR3 runs to 20 residues. CDR1 is MNHEY and CDR2 is SMNVEV in the germline V gene (reference sequence). V was clipped by 2 bases and J by 0 bases; unmatched bases: 19. Here the CDR3 DNA reads TGTGCCAGCAGTTTAATTGAGCGGGGAATAAAGGGCCGAAACTCCTACGAGCAGTACTTC. Translation gives CASSLIERGIKGRNSYEQYF.

This chain uses TRBV19 with TRBJ1-4, with TRBD1 as a possible D gene (6 bases). The CDR3 runs 15 residues. Germline-derived CDR1 and CDR2 are LNHDA and SQIVND (reference sequence). V lost 6 bases to trimming and J lost 4 bases, with 15 bases between them. The CDR3 sequence is CASRDDRRSNEKLFF. The CDR3 nucleotides are TGTGCCAGTAGGGACGACAGGCGAAGTAATGAAAAACTGTTTTTT.